Listed below are T cell receptor beta chains from one sample, sequenced in a study of blood T cells in healthy people across ages. One entry per CDR3 protein, called by TCRdb with MiXCR from the 5' RACE reads. This sample yields nearly 800,000 distinct CDR3 sequences, of which 20% to 25% are seen a single time; more than 3% belongs to the top ten. The sample also formed part of further work on T cells of mothers and their children.

The sample taken for sequencing was blood. The receptors come from a boy aged 5 to 17 in good health. CDR3s include the opening cysteine and the closing phenylalanine or tryptophan. The D gene is left open where the match is weak. Size values are once, few and many counts, or a class for expanded clones, and some rows have none.

TRBD2	TRBJ2-3	.	TRBV27	CASSGGGLLRTDTQYF	TGTGCCAGCAGTGGGGGGGGACTCCTCCGCACAGATACGCAGTATTTT
.	TRBJ1-5	.	TRBV28	CASSLWRASNQPQHF	TGTGCCAGCAGTTTATGGCGGGCATCCAATCAGCCCCAGCATTTT
.	TRBJ1-2	.	TRBV29-1	CSVEDTGLKNYGYTF	TGCAGCGTTGAAGACACAGGGCTGAAGAACTATGGCTACACCTTC
.	TRBJ1-1	.	TRBV11-1	CASSLVGYPNTEAFF	TGTGCCAGCAGCTTAGTCGGCTACCCGAACACTGAAGCTTTCTTT
.	TRBJ2-2	.	TRBV6-5	CASSYLLTSANTGELFF	TGTGCCAGCAGTTATCTATTAACGAGCGCGAACACCGGGGAGCTGTTTTTT
.	TRBJ2-5	few	TRBV29-1	CSVEGEHRNIQETQYF	TGCAGCGTTGAAGGCGAACATCGTAACATTCAGGAGACCCAGTACTTC
.	TRBJ2-1	.	TRBV14	CASSQTGGLPNNEQFF	TGTGCCAGCAGCCAAACGGGGGGCCTACCTAACAATGAGCAGTTCTTC
TRBD1	TRBJ2-7	few	TRBV29-1	CSVDEGTGAYEQYF	TGCAGCGTTGACGAGGGGACAGGGGCCTACGAGCAGTACTTC
.	TRBJ2-3	.	TRBV28	CASSFPGRSTDTQYF	TGTGCCAGCAGTTTTCCGGGAAGAAGCACAGATACGCAGTATTTT
.	TRBJ1-2	few	TRBV29-1	CSAVGNYGYTF	TGCAGCGCGGTGGGGAACTATGGCTACACCTTC
.	TRBJ1-1	few	TRBV3-1	CASSQSLTVSAFF	TGTGCCAGCAGCCAATCCCTAACTGTTTCGGCTTTCTTT
.	TRBJ2-7	few	TRBV9	CASSPRQGTGGSYEQYF	TGTGCCAGCAGCCCCCGACAGGGAACTGGCGGGAGTTACGAGCAGTACTTC
.	TRBJ2-1	few	TRBV10-3	CAISEGQSSRTDNEQFF	TGTGCCATCAGTGAGGGCCAATCTAGCCGTACCGACAATGAGCAGTTCTTC